This T cell receptor beta chain was retrieved from a study of T-cell reconstitution after alpha-beta-depleted transplantation in children. The V and J ends lost 6 bases and 3 bases respectively, with 14 bases between them. Germline-derived CDR1 and CDR2 are MNHNS and SASEGT. CDR3 size: 14 residues. Unique molecular identifiers tagged the TCRbeta library. One entry per CDR3 protein, called by TCRdb with MiXCR from the PCR reads. The table shows 250,000 or so distinct CDR3 sequences, with 20% to 30% occurring only once. About this clonotype: What it binds is unknown.

Study results and caveats: The origin of high day-60 TCRbeta diversity in some patients lay in surviving recipient T cells and thymic progenitors.

Sequenced here: PBMCs, mostly from graft donor cells, sampled 360 days after TCRalphabeta/CD19-depleted stem cell transplant. J is TRBJ1-1 and V is TRBV6-1; weak D call: TRBD1 (5 bases). This receptor was obtained from a female patient aged 2 to 10 who had a stem cell transplant for congenital amegakaryocytic thrombocytopenia, so the T cells may come from the graft donor. CDR3 nucleotides: TGTGCCAGCAGCGCCGTGGGGCCGTACACTGAAGCTTTCTTT. Protein: CASSAVGPYTEAFF.